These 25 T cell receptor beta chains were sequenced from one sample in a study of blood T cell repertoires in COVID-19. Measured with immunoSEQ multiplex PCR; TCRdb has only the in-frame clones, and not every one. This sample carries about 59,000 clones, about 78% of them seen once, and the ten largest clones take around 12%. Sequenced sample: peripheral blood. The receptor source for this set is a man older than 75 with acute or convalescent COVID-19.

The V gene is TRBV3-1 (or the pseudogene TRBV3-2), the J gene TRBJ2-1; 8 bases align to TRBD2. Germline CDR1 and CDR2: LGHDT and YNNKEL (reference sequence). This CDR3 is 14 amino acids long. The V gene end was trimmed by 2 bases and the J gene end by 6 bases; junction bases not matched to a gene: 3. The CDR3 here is CASSQRGGLNEQFF. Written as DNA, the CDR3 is TGTGCCAGCAGCCAACGCGGGGGGCTCAATGAGCAGTTCTTC.

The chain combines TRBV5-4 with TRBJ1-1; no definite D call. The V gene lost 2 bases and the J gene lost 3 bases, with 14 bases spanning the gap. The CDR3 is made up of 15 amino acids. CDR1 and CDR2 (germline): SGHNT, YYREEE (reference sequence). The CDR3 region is CASSFGTLRDTEAFF. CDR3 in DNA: TGTGCCAGCAGCTTCGGCACCCTGAGGGACACTGAAGCTTTCTTT.

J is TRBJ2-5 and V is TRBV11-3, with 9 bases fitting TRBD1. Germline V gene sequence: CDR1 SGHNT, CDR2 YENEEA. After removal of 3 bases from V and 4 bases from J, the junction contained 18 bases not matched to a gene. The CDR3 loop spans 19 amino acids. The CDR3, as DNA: TGTGCCAGCAGCTTGTCAATAACAGGGGGCCCATTTTTGATAGAGACCCAGTACTTC. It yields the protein CASSLSITGGPFLIETQYF.

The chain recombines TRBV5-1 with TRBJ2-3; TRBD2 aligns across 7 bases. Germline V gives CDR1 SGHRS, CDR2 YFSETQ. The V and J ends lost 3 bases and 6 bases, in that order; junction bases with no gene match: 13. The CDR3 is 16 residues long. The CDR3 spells CASSSYLRETADTQYF. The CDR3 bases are TGCGCCAGCAGCTCGTACCTGCGGGAGACGGCTGATACGCAGTATTTT.

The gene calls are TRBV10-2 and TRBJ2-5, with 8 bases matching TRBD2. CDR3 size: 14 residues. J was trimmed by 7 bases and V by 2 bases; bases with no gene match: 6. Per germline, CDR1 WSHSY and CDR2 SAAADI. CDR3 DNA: TGCGCCAGCAGTGAGACGGACGGGAGGGGGACCCAGTACTTC. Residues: CASSETDGRGTQYF.

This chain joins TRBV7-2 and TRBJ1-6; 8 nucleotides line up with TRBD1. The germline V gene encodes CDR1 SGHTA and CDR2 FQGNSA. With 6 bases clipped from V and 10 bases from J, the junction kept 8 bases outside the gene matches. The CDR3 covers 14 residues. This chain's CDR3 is CASRLDRVHSPLHF. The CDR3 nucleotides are TGTGCCAGCAGATTGGACAGGGTGCACTCACCCCTCCACTTT.

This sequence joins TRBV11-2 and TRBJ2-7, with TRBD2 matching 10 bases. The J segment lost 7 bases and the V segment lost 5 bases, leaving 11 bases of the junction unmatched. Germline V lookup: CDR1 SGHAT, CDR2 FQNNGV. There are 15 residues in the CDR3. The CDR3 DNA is TGTGCCAGCAGCGTACTGGGGACTAGCGCATTGGAGCAGTACTTC. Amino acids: CASSVLGTSALEQYF. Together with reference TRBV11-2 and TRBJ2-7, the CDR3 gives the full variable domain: EAGVAQSPRYKIIEKRQSVAFWCNPISGHATLYWYQQILGQGPKLLIQFQNNGVVDDSQLPKDRFSAERLKGVDSTLKIQPAKLEDSAVYLCASSVLGTSALEQYFGPGTRLTVT.

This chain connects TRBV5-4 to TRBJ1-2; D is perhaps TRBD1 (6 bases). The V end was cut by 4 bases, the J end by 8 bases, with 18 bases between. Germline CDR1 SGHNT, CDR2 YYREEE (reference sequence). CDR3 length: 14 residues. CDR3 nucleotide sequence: TGTGCCAGCAGCCCAGAAGGGGGATCGAGCGGCTACACCTTC. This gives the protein CASSPEGGSSGYTF.

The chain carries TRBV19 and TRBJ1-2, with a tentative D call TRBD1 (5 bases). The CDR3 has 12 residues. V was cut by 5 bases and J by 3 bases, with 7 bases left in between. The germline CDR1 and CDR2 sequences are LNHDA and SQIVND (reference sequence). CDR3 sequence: CASSSGYYGYTF. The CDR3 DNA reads TGTGCCAGTAGTTCAGGGTACTATGGCTACACCTTC.

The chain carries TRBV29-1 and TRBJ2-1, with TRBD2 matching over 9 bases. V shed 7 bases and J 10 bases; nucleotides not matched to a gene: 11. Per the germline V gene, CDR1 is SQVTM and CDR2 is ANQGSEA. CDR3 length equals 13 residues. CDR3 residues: CSAGGLAGSEQFF. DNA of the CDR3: TGCAGCGCCGGGGGTCTAGCGGGGTCCGAGCAGTTCTTC.

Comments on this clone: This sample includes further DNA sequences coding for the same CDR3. The CDR3 DNA is TGCGCCAGCAGCTTAACAGCCTACGAGCAGTACTTC. Protein product: CASSLTAYEQYF. The genes are TRBV5-1 and TRBJ2-7; D uncertain. The germline CDR1 and CDR2 sequences are SGHRS and YFSETQ. The V end was cut by 2 bases, the J end by 2 bases, with 5 bases between. The CDR3 has 12 residues.

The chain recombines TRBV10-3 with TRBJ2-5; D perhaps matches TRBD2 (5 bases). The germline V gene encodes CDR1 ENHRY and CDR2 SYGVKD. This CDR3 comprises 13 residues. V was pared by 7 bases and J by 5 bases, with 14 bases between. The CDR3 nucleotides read TGTGCCATCACCCACGGGGTGGGGGAGACCCAGTACTTC. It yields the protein CAITHGVGETQYF.

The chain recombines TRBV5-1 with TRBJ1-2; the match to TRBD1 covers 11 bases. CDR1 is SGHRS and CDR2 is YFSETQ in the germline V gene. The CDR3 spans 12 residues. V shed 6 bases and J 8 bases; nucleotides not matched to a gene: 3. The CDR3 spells CASMDRGLGYTF. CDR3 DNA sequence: TGCGCCAGCATGGACAGGGGGCTGGGCTACACCTTC.

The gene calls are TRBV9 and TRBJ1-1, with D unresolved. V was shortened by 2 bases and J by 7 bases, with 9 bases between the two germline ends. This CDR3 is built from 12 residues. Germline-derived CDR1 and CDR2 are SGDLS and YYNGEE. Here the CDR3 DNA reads TGTGCCAGCAGCGTTTTCCGGGGTGAAGCTTTCTTT. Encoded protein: CASSVFRGEAFF.

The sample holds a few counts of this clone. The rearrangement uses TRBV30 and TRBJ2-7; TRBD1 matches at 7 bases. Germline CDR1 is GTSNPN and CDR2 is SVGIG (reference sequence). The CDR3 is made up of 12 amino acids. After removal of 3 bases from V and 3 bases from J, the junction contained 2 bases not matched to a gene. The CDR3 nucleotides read TGTGCCTGGAGACAGGGGAACTACGAGCAGTACTTC. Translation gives CAWRQGNYEQYF. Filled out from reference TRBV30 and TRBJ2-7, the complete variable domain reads SQTIHQWPATLVQPVGSPLSLECTVEGTSNPNLYWYRQAAGRGLQLLFYSVGIGQISSEVPQNLSASRPQDRQFILSSKKLLLSDSGFYLCAWRQGNYEQYFGPGTRLTVT.

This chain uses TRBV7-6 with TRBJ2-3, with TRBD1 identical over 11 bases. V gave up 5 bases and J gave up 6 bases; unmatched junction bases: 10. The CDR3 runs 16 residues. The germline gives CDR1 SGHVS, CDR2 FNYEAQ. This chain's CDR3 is CASSAGTGGSSDTQYF. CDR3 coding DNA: TGTGCCAGCAGCGCGGGGACAGGGGGTAGTTCGGATACGCAGTATTTT.

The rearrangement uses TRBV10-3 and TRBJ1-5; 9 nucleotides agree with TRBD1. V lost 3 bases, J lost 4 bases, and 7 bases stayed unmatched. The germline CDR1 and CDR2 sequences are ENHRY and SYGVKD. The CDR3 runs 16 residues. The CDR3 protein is CAISDSGQGRNQPQHF. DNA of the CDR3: TGTGCCATCAGTGATAGTGGACAGGGGAGAAATCAGCCCCAGCATTTT.

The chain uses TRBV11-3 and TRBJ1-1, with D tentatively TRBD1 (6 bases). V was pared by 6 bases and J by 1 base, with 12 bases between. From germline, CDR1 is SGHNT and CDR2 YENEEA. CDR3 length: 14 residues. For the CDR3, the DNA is TGTGCCAGCAGTTCCCGGGACAAGAACACTGAAGCTTTCTTT. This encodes CASSSRDKNTEAFF. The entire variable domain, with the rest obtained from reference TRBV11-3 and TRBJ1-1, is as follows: EAGVVQSPRYKIIEKKQPVAFWCNPISGHNTLYWYLQNLGQGPELLIRYENEEAVDDSQLPKDRFSAERLKGVDSTLKIQPAELGDSAVYLCASSSRDKNTEAFFGQGTRLTVV.

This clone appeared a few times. CDR3: CASSLGASSYNEQFF. The CDR3 nucleotides read TGTGCCAGCAGCTTAGGGGCTTCCTCCTACAATGAGCAGTTCTTC. The chain recombines TRBV7-8 with TRBJ2-1; D ambiguous. The CDR3 sequence is 15 residues long. Per germline, CDR1 SGHVS and CDR2 FQNEAQ. The V gene lost 1 base and the J gene lost 0 bases, with 7 bases spanning the gap.

DNA of the CDR3: TGTGCCAGCAGCTCAACAGGGGACGAGCAGTACTTC. This encodes CASSSTGDEQYF. This chain joins TRBV6-1 and TRBJ2-7; 7 nucleotides line up with TRBD1. Germline V gene sequence: CDR1 MNHNS, CDR2 SASEGT. The CDR3 is 12 residues long. V dropped 6 bases and J dropped 5; count of bases not matched to a gene: 4.

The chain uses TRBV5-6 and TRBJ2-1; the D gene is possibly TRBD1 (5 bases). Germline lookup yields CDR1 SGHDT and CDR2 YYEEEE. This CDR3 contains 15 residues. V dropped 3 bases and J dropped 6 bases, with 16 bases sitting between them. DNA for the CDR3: TGTGCCAGCAGCTCGGCCAGGGATTTTAGCAATGAGCAGTTCTTC. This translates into CASSSARDFSNEQFF.

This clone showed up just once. The DNA of the CDR3 is TGTGCCAGCAGCTCCAGGGGGAGAGGCTACACCTTC. This sequence encodes CASSSRGRGYTF. V gene TRBV11-3 combines with J gene TRBJ1-2; 7 nucleotides agree with TRBD1. This CDR3 is built from 12 residues. Germline loops: CDR1 SGHNT, CDR2 YENEEA. V was clipped by 4 bases and J by 8 bases; unmatched bases: 4.

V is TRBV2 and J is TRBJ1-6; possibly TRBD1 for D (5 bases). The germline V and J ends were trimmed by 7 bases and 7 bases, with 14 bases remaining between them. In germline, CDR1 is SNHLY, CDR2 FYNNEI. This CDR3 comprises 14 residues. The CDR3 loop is CASNLDSENSPLHF. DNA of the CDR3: TGTGCCAGCAACCTCGACAGTGAGAATTCACCCCTCCACTTT.

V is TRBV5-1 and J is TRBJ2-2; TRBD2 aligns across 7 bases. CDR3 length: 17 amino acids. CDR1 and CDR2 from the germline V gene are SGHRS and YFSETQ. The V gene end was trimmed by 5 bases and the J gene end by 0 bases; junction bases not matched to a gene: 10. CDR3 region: CASRMERGASNTGELFF. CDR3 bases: TGCGCCAGCAGAATGGAGCGGGGAGCTTCGAACACCGGGGAGCTGTTTTTT.

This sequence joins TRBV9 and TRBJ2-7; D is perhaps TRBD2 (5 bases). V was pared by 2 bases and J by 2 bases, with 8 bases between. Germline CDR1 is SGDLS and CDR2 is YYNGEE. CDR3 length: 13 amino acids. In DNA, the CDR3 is TGTGCCAGCAGCGTGGGAGTGGCCTACGAGCAGTACTTC. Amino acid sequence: CASSVGVAYEQYF.